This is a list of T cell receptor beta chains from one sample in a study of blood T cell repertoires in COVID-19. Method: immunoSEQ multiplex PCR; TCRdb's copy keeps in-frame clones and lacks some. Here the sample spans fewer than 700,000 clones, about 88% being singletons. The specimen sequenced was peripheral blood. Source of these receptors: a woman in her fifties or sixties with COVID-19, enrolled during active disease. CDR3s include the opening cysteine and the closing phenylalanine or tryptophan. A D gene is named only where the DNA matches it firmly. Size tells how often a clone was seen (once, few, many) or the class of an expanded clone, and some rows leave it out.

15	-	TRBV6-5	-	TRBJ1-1	CASRSYLAANTEAFF	TGTGCCAGCAGATCATACTTAGCGGCAAACACTGAAGCTTTCTTT
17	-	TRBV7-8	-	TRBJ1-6	CASLRSLGGARYSPLHF	TGTGCCAGCCTCCGTTCTCTGGGGGGGGCTCGGTATTCACCCCTCCACTTT
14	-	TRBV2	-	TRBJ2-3	CASVYLASTDTQYF	TGTGCCAGTGTATACCTAGCAAGCACAGATACGCAGTATTTT
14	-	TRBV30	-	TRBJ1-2	CAWSVNRVNYGYTF	TGTGCCTGGAGTGTGAACAGGGTGAACTATGGCTACACCTTC
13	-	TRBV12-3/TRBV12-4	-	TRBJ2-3	CASSFGGADTQYF	TGTGCCAGCAGTTTTGGGGGGGCCGATACGCAGTATTTT
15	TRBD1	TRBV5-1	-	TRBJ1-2	CASSILGGEISSYTF	TGCGCCAGCAGCATCCTAGGGGGCGAGATCAGTAGCTACACCTTC
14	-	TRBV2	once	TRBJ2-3	CASRPGLYTDTQYF	TGTGCCAGCAGGCCGGGTCTTTACACAGATACGCAGTATTTT
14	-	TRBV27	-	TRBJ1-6	CASSPLGGNSPLHF	TGTGCCAGCAGTCCACTCGGGGGAAATTCACCCCTCCACTTT
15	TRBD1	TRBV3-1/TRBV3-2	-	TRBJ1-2	CASSQVSGGSYGYTF	TGTGCCAGCAGCCAAGTCTCAGGGGGCAGCTATGGCTACACCTTC
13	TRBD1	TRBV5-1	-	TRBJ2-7	CASSKGQNYEQYF	TGCGCCAGCAGCAAGGGACAGAACTACGAGCAGTACTTC
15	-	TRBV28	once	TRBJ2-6	CASSPLYSGANVLTF	TGTGCCAGCAGTCCCCTGTACTCTGGGGCCAACGTCCTGACTTTC
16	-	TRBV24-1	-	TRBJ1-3	CATSDSTRAYPNTIYF	TGTGCCACCAGTGATTCAACTCGTGCGTACCCCAACACCATATATTTT
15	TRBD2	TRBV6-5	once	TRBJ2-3	CASSYRLAGSDTQYF	TGTGCCAGCAGTTACCGACTAGCGGGGTCAGATACGCAGTATTTT
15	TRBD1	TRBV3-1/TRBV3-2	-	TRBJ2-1	CASSQGTGTYNEQFF	TGTGCCAGCAGCCAGGGGACAGGGACCTACAATGAGCAGTTCTTC
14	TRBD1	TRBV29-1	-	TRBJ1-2	CSVVSQGASGGYTF	TGCAGCGTTGTATCACAGGGGGCCTCCGGTGGCTACACCTTC
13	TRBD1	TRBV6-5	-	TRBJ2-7	CASSSTGTYEQYF	TGTGCCAGCAGTTCGACAGGGACATACGAGCAGTACTTC
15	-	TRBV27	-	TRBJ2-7	CASSLRPGSSYEQYF	TGTGCCAGCAGTTTACGTCCAGGTTCCTCCTACGAGCAGTACTTC
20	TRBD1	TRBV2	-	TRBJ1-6	CASSDTPGTGDSSYNSPLHF	TGTGCCAGCAGTGACACGCCCGGGACAGGTGATAGCTCCTATAATTCACCCCTCCACTTT
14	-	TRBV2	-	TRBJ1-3	CASIGFAVGNTIYF	TGTGCCAGCATTGGGTTTGCGGTCGGAAACACCATATATTTT
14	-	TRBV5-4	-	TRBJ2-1	CASSSIAGGFEQFF	TGTGCCAGCAGCTCCATCGCTGGAGGATTCGAGCAGTTCTTC
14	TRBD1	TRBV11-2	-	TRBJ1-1	CASSTDRGTTEAFF	TGTGCCAGCAGCACGGACAGGGGGACCACTGAAGCTTTCTTT
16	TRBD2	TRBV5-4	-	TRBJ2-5	CASSSSTSGGPETQYF	TGTGCCAGCAGCTCGTCGACTAGCGGGGGGCCTGAGACCCAGTACTTC
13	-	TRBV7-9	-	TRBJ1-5	CASQGTSNQPQHF	TGTGCCAGCCAGGGGACTAGCAATCAGCCCCAGCATTTT
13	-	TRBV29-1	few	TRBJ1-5	CSAADNPGQPQHF	TGCAGCGCCGCGGACAACCCAGGGCAGCCCCAGCATTTT
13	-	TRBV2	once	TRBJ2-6	CASRLVYLNVLTF	TGTGCCAGCAGGTTGGTCTACCTGAACGTCCTGACTTTC
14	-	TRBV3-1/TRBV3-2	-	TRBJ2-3	CASSQGTATDTQYF	TGTGCCAGCAGCCAGGGGACTGCTACAGATACGCAGTATTTT
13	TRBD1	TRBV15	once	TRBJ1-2	CATSGQGGDGYTF	TGTGCCACCAGCGGACAGGGAGGGGATGGCTACACCTTC
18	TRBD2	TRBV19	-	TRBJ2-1	CASSIDSGGPSSYNEQFF	TGTGCCAGTAGTATAGATAGCGGGGGGCCCAGCTCCTACAATGAGCAGTTCTTC
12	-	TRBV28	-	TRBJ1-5	CASAGVIQPQHF	TGTGCCAGCGCAGGGGTAATCCAGCCCCAGCATTTT
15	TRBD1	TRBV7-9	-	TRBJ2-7	CASSSGHDRDDEQYF	TGTGCCAGCAGCTCGGGTCACGACAGGGACGACGAGCAGTACTTC
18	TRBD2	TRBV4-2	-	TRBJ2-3	CASSQDPPGLALPDTQYF	TGTGCCAGCAGCCAAGATCCTCCCGGACTAGCGCTCCCAGATACGCAGTATTTT
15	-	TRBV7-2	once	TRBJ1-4	CASSLGAWGEEKLFF	TGTGCCAGCAGCTTAGGGGCGTGGGGGGAGGAAAAACTGTTTTTT
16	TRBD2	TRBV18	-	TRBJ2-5	CASSAGTSPIQETQYF	TGTGCCAGCTCGGCCGGGACTAGCCCCATCCAAGAGACCCAGTACTTC
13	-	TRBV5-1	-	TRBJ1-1	CASSAVGSTEAFF	TGCGCCAGCAGCGCGGTCGGGTCCACTGAAGCTTTCTTT
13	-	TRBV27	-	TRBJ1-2	CASSLTGPLGYTF	TGTGCCAGCAGCTTGACAGGCCCCCTGGGGTACACCTTC
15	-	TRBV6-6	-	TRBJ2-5	CASSYSGGGQETQYF	TGTGCCAGCAGTTACTCAGGGGGTGGGCAAGAGACCCAGTACTTC
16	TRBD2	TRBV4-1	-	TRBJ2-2	CASSPALAGGTGELFF	TGCGCCAGCAGCCCCGCGTTGGCGGGGGGGACCGGGGAGCTGTTTTTT
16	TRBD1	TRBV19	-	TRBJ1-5	CATTTSRQGFNQPQHF	TGTGCCACCACCACATCGAGACAGGGCTTTAATCAGCCCCAGCATTTT
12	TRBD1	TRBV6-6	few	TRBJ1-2	CASSDRNYGYTF	TGTGCCAGCTCGGACAGGAACTATGGCTACACCTTC
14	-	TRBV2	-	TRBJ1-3	CASGTGGPGNTIYF	TGTGCCAGCGGAACGGGGGGTCCTGGAAACACCATATATTTT
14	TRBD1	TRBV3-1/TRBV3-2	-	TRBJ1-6	CASRDQQGDSPLHF	TGTGCCAGCAGAGACCAACAGGGGGATTCACCCCTCCACTTT
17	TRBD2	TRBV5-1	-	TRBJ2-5	CASRQNAVGGVAETQYF	TGCGCCAGCAGACAGAATGCGGTGGGGGGGGTGGCAGAGACCCAGTACTTC
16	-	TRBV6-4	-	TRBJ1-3	CASTSTPGGSGNTIYF	TGTGCCAGCACCTCAACCCCGGGGGGCTCTGGAAACACCATATATTTT
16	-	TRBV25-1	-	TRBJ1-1	CASSDREGFLNTEAFF	TGTGCCAGCAGTGATCGTGAGGGCTTTCTGAACACTGAAGCTTTCTTT
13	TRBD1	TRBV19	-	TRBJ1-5	CASTGQWNQPQHF	TGTGCCAGTACGGGACAGTGGAATCAGCCCCAGCATTTT
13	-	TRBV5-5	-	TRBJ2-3	CASSIPGADTQYF	TGTGCCAGCAGTATACCAGGGGCAGATACGCAGTATTTT
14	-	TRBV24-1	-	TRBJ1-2	CATSESEELYGYTF	TGTGCCACCAGTGAAAGTGAGGAGCTATATGGCTACACCTTC
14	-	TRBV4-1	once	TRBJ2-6	CASSPWAGHNVLTF	TGCGCCAGCAGCCCTTGGGCAGGGCACAACGTCCTGACTTTC
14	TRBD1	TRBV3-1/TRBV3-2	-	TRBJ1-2	CASSLGTANPAKTF	TGTGCCAGCAGCCTCGGGACAGCCAACCCGGCGAAGACCTTC
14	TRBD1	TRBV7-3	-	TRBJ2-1	CASSHRDRGNEQFF	TGTGCCAGCAGCCACCGGGACAGGGGTAATGAGCAGTTCTTC
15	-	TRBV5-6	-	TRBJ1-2	CASSWTAGGPWGYTF	TGTGCCAGCAGCTGGACGGCGGGGGGCCCTTGGGGCTACACCTTC
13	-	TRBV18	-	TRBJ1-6	CASLRTVNSPLHF	TGTGCCAGCCTGCGGACAGTCAATTCACCCCTCCACTTT
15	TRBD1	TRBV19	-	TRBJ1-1	CASSIYRGMDTEAFF	TGTGCCAGTAGTATTTACAGGGGGATGGACACTGAAGCTTTCTTT
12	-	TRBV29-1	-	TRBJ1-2	CSGLQGVEGYTF	TGCAGCGGCCTACAGGGAGTGGAGGGCTACACCTTC
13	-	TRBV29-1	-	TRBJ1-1	CSVSRGGNTEAFF	TGCAGCGTCTCCCGGGGGGGGAACACTGAAGCTTTCTTT
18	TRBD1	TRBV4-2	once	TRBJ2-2	CASSSERGQGRKAGELFF	TGTGCCAGCAGCTCAGAAAGGGGACAGGGTCGTAAGGCCGGGGAGCTGTTTTTT
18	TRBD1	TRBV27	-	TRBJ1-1	CASSLGDGTGSMNTEAFF	TGTGCCAGCAGTCTAGGGGATGGGACAGGGAGCATGAACACTGAAGCTTTCTTT